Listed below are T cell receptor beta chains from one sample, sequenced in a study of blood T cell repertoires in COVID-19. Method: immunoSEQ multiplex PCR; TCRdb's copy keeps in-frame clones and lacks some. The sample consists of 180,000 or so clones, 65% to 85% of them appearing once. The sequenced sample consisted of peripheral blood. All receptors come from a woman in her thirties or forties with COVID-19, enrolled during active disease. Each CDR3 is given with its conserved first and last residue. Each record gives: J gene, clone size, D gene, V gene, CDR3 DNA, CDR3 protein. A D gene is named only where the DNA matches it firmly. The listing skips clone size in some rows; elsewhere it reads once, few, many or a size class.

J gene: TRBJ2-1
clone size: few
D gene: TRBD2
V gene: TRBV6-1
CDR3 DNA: TGTGCCAGCAGTGAAACAGCGGGGGGGCAAAATGAGCAGTTCTTC
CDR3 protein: CASSETAGGQNEQFF

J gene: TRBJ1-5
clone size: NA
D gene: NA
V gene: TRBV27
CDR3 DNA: TGTGCCAGCAGCCCTATCGGGTACCAGCCCCAGCATTTT
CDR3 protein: CASSPIGYQPQHF

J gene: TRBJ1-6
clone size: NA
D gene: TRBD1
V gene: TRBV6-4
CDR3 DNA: TGTGCCAGCAGCGTCCGACAGGGTTCTCCACCCCTCCACTTT
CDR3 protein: CASSVRQGSPPLHF

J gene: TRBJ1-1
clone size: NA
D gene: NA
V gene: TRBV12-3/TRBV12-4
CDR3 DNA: TGTGCCAGCAGTCTAATCCGGGACACTGAAGCTTTCTTT
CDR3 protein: CASSLIRDTEAFF

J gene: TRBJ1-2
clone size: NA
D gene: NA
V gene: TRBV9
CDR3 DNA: TGTGCCAGCAGCGTAGATTCGGGGGGCGCCCCGGATGGCTACACCTTC
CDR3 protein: CASSVDSGGAPDGYTF

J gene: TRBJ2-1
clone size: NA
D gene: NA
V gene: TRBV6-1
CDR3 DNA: TGTGCCAGCAGTGAAGCGGGACTCTCTGACAATGAGCAGTTCTTC
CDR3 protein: CASSEAGLSDNEQFF

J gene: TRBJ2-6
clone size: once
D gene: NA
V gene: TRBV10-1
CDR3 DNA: TGCGCCAGCAGTGATTGGAGCTCTGGGGCCAACGTCCTGACTTTC
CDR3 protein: CASSDWSSGANVLTF

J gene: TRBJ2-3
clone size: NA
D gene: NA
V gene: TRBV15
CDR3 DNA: TGTGCCACCAGCTTCTGGAGCTCCACAGATACGCAGTATTTT
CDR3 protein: CATSFWSSTDTQYF

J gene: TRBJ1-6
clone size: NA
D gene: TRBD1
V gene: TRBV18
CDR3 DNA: TGTGCCAGCTCACCTCGGGACAGTAGCAATTCACCCCTCCACTTT
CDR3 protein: CASSPRDSSNSPLHF

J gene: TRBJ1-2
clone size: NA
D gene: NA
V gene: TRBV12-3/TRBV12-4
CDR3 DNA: TGTGCCAGCGGGCCGAGGGCACCTCTCTCCTTC
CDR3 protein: CASGPRAPLSF

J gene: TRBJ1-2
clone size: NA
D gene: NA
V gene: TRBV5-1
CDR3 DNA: TGCGCCAGCAGCCCCAGGGAGGCTCGTGGCTACACCTTC
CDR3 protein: CASSPREARGYTF

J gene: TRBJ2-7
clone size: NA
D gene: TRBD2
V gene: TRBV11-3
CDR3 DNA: TGTGCCAGCAGCCCGGGGGGGGGCCAGCAGTACTTC
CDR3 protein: CASSPGGGQQYF

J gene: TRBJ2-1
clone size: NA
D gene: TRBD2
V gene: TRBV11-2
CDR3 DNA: TGTGCCAGCAGCGCCGGACTAGCGGGACTATACAATGAGCAGTTCTTC
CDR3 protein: CASSAGLAGLYNEQFF

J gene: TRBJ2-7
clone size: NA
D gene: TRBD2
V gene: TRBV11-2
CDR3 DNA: TGTGCCAGCAGCTTAGCTGGGGGGGGTTACGAGCAGTACTTC
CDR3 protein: CASSLAGGGYEQYF

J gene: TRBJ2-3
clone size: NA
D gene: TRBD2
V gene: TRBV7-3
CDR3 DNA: TGTGCCAGCAGCTTAGGTACTAGCGGGAGTACAGATACGCAGTATTTT
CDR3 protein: CASSLGTSGSTDTQYF

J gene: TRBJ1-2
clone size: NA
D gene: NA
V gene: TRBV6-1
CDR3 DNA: TGTGCCAGCAGTGAAGCAGGGAGGGCGGATGGCTACACCTTC
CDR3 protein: CASSEAGRADGYTF

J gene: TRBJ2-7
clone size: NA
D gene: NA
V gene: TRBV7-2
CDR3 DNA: TGTGCCAGCAGCTTTCTAGTCACTCACTCCTACGAGCAGTACTTC
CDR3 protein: CASSFLVTHSYEQYF

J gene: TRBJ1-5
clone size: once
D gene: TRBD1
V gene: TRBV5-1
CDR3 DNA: TGCGCCAGCAGCTTGGACGACAGGGCGTCCCAGCATTTT
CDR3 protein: CASSLDDRASQHF

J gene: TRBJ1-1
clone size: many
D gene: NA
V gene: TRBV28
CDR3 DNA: TGTGCCAGCCGGGTGGAAACTGAAGCTTTCTTT
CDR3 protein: CASRVETEAFF

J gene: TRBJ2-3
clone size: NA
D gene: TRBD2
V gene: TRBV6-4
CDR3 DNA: TGTGCCAGCAGTGAATCTAGCGGGAGCTCAGATACGCAGTATTTT
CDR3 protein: CASSESSGSSDTQYF

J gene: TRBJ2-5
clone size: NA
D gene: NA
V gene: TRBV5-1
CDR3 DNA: TGCGCCAGCAGTACAGTGCGTCTACAAGAGACCCAGTACTTC
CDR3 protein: CASSTVRLQETQYF

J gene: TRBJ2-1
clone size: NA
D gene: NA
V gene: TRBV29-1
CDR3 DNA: TGCAGCGTTGAAGTCAGGAGGGAGCATGAGCAGTTCTTC
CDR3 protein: CSVEVRREHEQFF

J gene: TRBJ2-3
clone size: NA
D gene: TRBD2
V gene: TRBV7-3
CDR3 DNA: TGTGCCAGCAGCTCCACGGGACTAGCAGATACGCAGTATTTT
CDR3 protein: CASSSTGLADTQYF